A selection of T cell receptor beta chains follows, all from one sample in a study of T cells expressing NK-cell markers. After re-calling the 5' RACE reads, TCRdb lists one entry per CDR3 protein, DNA absent. Recorded for this sample: some 450,000 distinct CDR3 sequences. Sequencing was carried out using blood T cells: a sorted CD56 or NKG2C T cell subset, CD4+ or CD8+ T cells, or bulk PBMC T cells (not recorded which). Receptors originate from a woman between 18 and 69 years old in good health. Both conserved end residues are part of each CDR3. The order of the fields is J gene, V gene, CDR3 protein.

j_gene: TRBJ2-1
v_gene: TRBV4-3
CDR3aa: CASSRLAGVNGNEQFF

j_gene: TRBJ1-3
v_gene: TRBV12-3/TRBV12-4
CDR3aa: CASSLVVGRGNTIYF

j_gene: TRBJ2-3
v_gene: TRBV18
CDR3aa: CATKASTDTQYF

j_gene: TRBJ2-5
v_gene: TRBV12-3/TRBV12-4
CDR3aa: CASRKDAEGTQYF

j_gene: TRBJ2-5
v_gene: TRBV5-1
CDR3aa: CASSLYTGQETQYF

j_gene: TRBJ2-7
v_gene: TRBV19
CDR3aa: CASSIAVRASYEQYF

j_gene: TRBJ1-1
v_gene: TRBV28
CDR3aa: CASSFRQGNTEAFF

j_gene: TRBJ2-1
v_gene: TRBV20-1
CDR3aa: CSARDRVAGVVYNEQFF

j_gene: TRBJ2-1
v_gene: TRBV7-8
CDR3aa: CASSSAGVEQFF

j_gene: TRBJ1-2
v_gene: TRBV28
CDR3aa: CASSFRGSNYGYTF

j_gene: TRBJ2-5
v_gene: TRBV20-1
CDR3aa: CSAIRGRVGETQYF

j_gene: TRBJ2-1
v_gene: TRBV4-3
CDR3aa: CASSHDGPNNEQFF

j_gene: TRBJ1-5
v_gene: TRBV12-3/TRBV12-4
CDR3aa: CASSLGVNQPQHF

j_gene: TRBJ2-1
v_gene: TRBV20-1
CDR3aa: CSARDSSGRHSSYNEQFF

j_gene: TRBJ1-5
v_gene: TRBV5-6
CDR3aa: CASSLAGYSNQPQHF

j_gene: TRBJ1-2
v_gene: TRBV20-1
CDR3aa: CSARDGSYYGYTF

j_gene: TRBJ2-6
v_gene: TRBV6-2/TRBV6-3
CDR3aa: CASTIGGANVLTF

j_gene: TRBJ2-3
v_gene: TRBV7-2
CDR3aa: CASSLTGRIGDTQYF

j_gene: TRBJ2-3
v_gene: TRBV6-5
CDR3aa: CASSSPHLAGFGTDTQYF

j_gene: TRBJ2-3
v_gene: TRBV4-3
CDR3aa: CASSPAQRGGLTQYF

j_gene: TRBJ1-2
v_gene: TRBV7-2
CDR3aa: CASSTHLRDRGEGYTF

j_gene: TRBJ2-2
v_gene: TRBV25-1
CDR3aa: CASRRTQSSMNTGELFF

j_gene: TRBJ2-2
v_gene: TRBV11-2
CDR3aa: CASSLGAGADGELFF

j_gene: TRBJ2-2
v_gene: TRBV5-6
CDR3aa: CASSFVGSLGGELFF

j_gene: TRBJ2-3
v_gene: TRBV7-3
CDR3aa: CASSSYGGEDTQYF

j_gene: TRBJ2-7
v_gene: TRBV20-1
CDR3aa: CSARPSSGARLEQYF

j_gene: TRBJ1-5
v_gene: TRBV7-8
CDR3aa: CASSHDRAQPQHF

j_gene: TRBJ1-1
v_gene: TRBV7-3
CDR3aa: CASSFTGDGVTEAFF

j_gene: TRBJ2-5
v_gene: TRBV7-9
CDR3aa: CASSLAYQQETQYF

j_gene: TRBJ1-2
v_gene: TRBV5-1
CDR3aa: CASSLVPRSGNYGYTF

j_gene: TRBJ2-5
v_gene: TRBV12-3/TRBV12-4
CDR3aa: CASRTDPQETQYF

j_gene: TRBJ2-3
v_gene: TRBV9
CDR3aa: CASSVALPGDTQYF